Listed here are 18 T cell receptor beta chains from one sample, sequenced in a study of T-cell reconstitution after alpha-beta-depleted transplantation in children. Preparation of the TCRbeta library involved a method that used unique molecular identifiers. TCRdb ran MiXCR on the PCR reads and lists one entry per CDR3 protein. The sample gives a few hundred thousand distinct CDR3 sequences, over 40% of which show up once; about 30% is in the top ten. The specimen was PBMCs, collected before TCRalphabeta/CD19-depleted stem cell transplant. These TCRs come from a girl aged 2 to 10 with aplastic anemia, due to receive a stem cell transplant.

The gene calls are TRBV6-5 and TRBJ1-4, with D hard to call. The CDR3 is made up of 11 amino acids. The germline CDR1 and CDR2 sequences are MNHEY and SVGAGI. V was trimmed by 6 bases and J by 8 bases, leaving 7 bases between them. The chain's CDR3 is CASRYREKLFF. CDR3 DNA sequence: TGTGCCAGCAGGTACCGGGAAAAACTGTTTTTT.

The chain recombines TRBV12-3 or TRBV12-4 with TRBJ2-7; D is uncertain. The CDR3 runs 16 residues. With 4 bases removed from V and 5 bases from J, the gap between germline ends came to 21 bases. CDR3 coding DNA: TGTGCCAGCAGTTCGCCCCATGGCAGGATGGTAGACGAGCAGTACTTC. This encodes CASSSPHGRMVDEQYF.

The chain carries TRBV29-1 and TRBJ2-1, with a tentative D call TRBD1 (5 bases). The CDR3 consists of 13 residues. Trimming removed 8 bases from V and 8 bases from J, with 19 bases in between. Looked up from germline, CDR1 is SQVTM and CDR2 is ANQGSEA. The CDR3 region is CSSRDSPKDEQFF. As DNA, the CDR3 is TGCAGCTCCCGAGACAGCCCAAAGGATGAGCAGTTCTTC.

This clonotype was seen a handful of times. CDR3 DNA: TGTGCCAGCAGCAGAAGCCAGACAGGGTCTCGTTATGGCTACACCTTC. Translating it yields CASSRSQTGSRYGYTF. This chain joins TRBV7-3 and TRBJ1-2; 7 positions agree with TRBD1. CDR3 length equals 16 residues. The germline V gene has CDR1 SGHTA and CDR2 FQGTGA. The V gene end was trimmed by 5 bases and the J gene end by 5 bases; junction bases not matched to a gene: 14.

This sequence joins TRBV9 and TRBJ1-1, with unresolved D. The V end lost 1 base, the J end lost 3 bases, and 13 bases lay between the germline ends. CDR1 and CDR2 from the germline V gene are SGDLS and YYNGEE. CDR3 length: 15 amino acids. This CDR3 is CASSVYGVGDTEAFF. The CDR3 coding sequence is TGTGCCAGCAGCGTATACGGAGTGGGCGACACTGAAGCTTTCTTT.

In its sample, this clonotype was seen once. This sequence may be a read error, since a much larger clone differs from it by one base. The chain is built from TRBV10-2 and TRBJ2-7; TRBD2 aligns across 8 bases. This CDR3 contains 14 residues. Germline values: CDR1 WSHSY, CDR2 SAAADI. Trimming removed 7 bases from V and 0 bases from J; junction bases left unmatched: 5. The CDR3 protein is CASTALADSYEQYF. The DNA for the CDR3 is TGCGCCAGCACTGCACTAGCGGACTCCTACGAGCAGTACTTC.

This chain links TRBV5-6 with TRBJ1-1; the D gene is possibly TRBD1 (6 bases). The V and J ends lost 0 bases and 7 bases respectively, with 10 bases between them. Germline V gene sequence: CDR1 SGHDT, CDR2 YYEEEE. The CDR3 covers 13 residues. The CDR3 here is CASSLVGGHEAFF. CDR3 DNA: TGTGCCAGCAGCTTGGTCGGGGGGCATGAAGCTTTCTTT.

This chain connects TRBV4-2 to TRBJ2-3; D call uncertain. This CDR3 has 13 residues. The V gene's germline CDR1 is LGHNA and CDR2 YNFKEQ. V was cut by 0 bases and J by 5 bases, with 6 bases left in between. The CDR3 sequence: CASSQELLDTQYF. The CDR3 DNA sequence: TGTGCCAGCAGCCAAGAGTTATTAGATACGCAGTATTTT.

The CDR3 DNA reads TGTGCCAGCAGCCCCTCGGAGATGAACACTGAAGCTTTCTTT. The encoded protein is CASSPSEMNTEAFF. The chain is built from TRBV7-9 and TRBJ1-1; D call uncertain. The CDR3 runs 14 residues. V was cut by 5 bases and J by 0 bases, with 10 bases left in between. The germline V gene has CDR1 SEHNR and CDR2 FQNEAQ (reference sequence). Full variable domain (missing parts from reference TRBV7-9 and TRBJ1-1): DTGVSQNPRHKITKRGQNVTFRCDPISEHNRLYWYRQTLGQGPEFLTYFQNEAQLEKSRLLSDRFSAERPKGSFSTLEIQRTEQGDSAMYLCASSPSEMNTEAFFGQGTRLTVV.

Ten or more counts support this clonotype. This chain connects TRBV12-3 or TRBV12-4 to TRBJ2-5; no clear D gene. The CDR3 is 13 residues long. V lost 0 bases, J lost 3 bases, and 5 bases lay in between. This CDR3 is CASSLANEETQYF. CDR3 bases: TGTGCCAGCAGTTTAGCGAACGAAGAGACCCAGTACTTC.

This clonotype has a handful of counts. The chain couples TRBV5-4 to TRBJ2-2; D gene uncertain. CDR3 length: 15 amino acids. Germline V lookup: CDR1 SGHNT, CDR2 YYREEE (reference sequence). The V and J ends lost 3 bases and 5 bases respectively, with 14 bases between them. The CDR3 DNA follows: TGTGCCAGCAGCTCAGACGGGCTTCTTACCGGGGAGCTGTTTTTT. Its protein is CASSSDGLLTGELFF.

The chain has TRBV29-1 and TRBJ1-2, with D possibly matching TRBD1 (5 bases). The V gene's germline CDR1 is SQVTM and CDR2 ANQGSEA. This CDR3 has 15 amino acids. Trimming removed 3 bases from V and 4 bases from J, with 18 bases in between. The CDR3 DNA is TGCAGCGTTGACTCCTGGCAGGGCGGGAGCTATGGCTACACCTTC. Its translation is CSVDSWQGGSYGYTF. Full variable domain (rest looked up from reference TRBV29-1 and TRBJ1-2): SAVISQKPSRDICQRGTSLTIQCQVDSQVTMMFWYRQQPGQSLTLIATANQGSEATYESGFVIDKFPISRPNLTFSTLTVSNMSPEDSSIYLCSVDSWQGGSYGYTFGSGTRLTVV.

This clonotype was counted many times. The rearrangement joins TRBV7-2 to TRBJ2-1; D might be TRBD2 (6 bases). Trimming shortened V by 3 bases and J by 0 bases, and 15 bases separated the two germline ends. Per the germline V gene, CDR1 is SGHTA and CDR2 is FQGNSA. The CDR3 is made up of 17 amino acids. The CDR3 DNA is TGTGCCAGCAGCTTGGTTAGCGGAGCCTACTCCTACAATGAGCAGTTCTTC. It codes for CASSLVSGAYSYNEQFF.

The CDR3 protein is CASSFRVEAFF. CDR3 DNA: TGTGCCAGCAGTTTTAGGGTTGAAGCTTTCTTT. This chain connects TRBV12-3 or TRBV12-4 to TRBJ1-1; unclear D gene. The CDR3 sequence is 11 residues long. V gave up 3 bases and J gave up 7 bases, with 6 bases separating them.

The rearrangement joins TRBV12-3 or TRBV12-4 to TRBJ2-2; possibly TRBD1 or TRBD2 for D (5 bases each). V shed 6 bases and J shed 2 bases, with 16 bases lying between them. The CDR3 has 16 amino acids. In DNA form, the CDR3 reads TGTGCCAGCAGGCTCCTCGGGACGGCCAACACCGGGGAGCTGTTTTTT. Its protein is CASRLLGTANTGELFF.

The chain employs TRBV7-4 and TRBJ1-4, with D maybe TRBD1 (6 bases). The CDR3 spans 14 residues. Germline V gene data show CDR1 as SGHVT and CDR2 as SQSDAQ. V shed 7 bases and J shed 8 bases, with 17 bases lying between them. The CDR3, as DNA: TGTGCCAGCACCGTAGGGGGGGCGCGAGAAAAACTGTTTTTT. Translation: CASTVGGAREKLFF.

Concerning this clonotype: This may be a read error: a much more frequent sequence differs by one nucleotide. The J gene is TRBJ1-2, the V gene TRBV6-1; 9 bases fit TRBD1. Germline CDR1 reads MNHNS; CDR2 reads SASEGT. This CDR3 is 16 amino acids long. The CDR3 protein is CASSEAGGQGLYGSTF. DNA of the CDR3: TGTGCCAGCAGTGAAGCTGGGGGACAGGGACTCTATGGCTCCACCTTC.

The sample holds one count of this clonotype. J is TRBJ2-7 and V is TRBV7-2; D may correspond to TRBD1 or TRBD2 (6 bases each). CDR1 is SGHTA and CDR2 is FQGNSA in the germline V gene. The CDR3 length is 13 residues. V gave up 6 bases and J gave up 5 bases, with 14 bases separating them. The CDR3 sequence: CASSPPGAHEQYF. The DNA for the CDR3 is TGTGCCAGCAGTCCTCCGGGGGCCCACGAGCAGTACTTC.